This T cell receptor beta chain originates from a study of T cells in Graves' hyperthyroidism and ophthalmopathy. In the study overall: Once the initial diagnosis was made, peripheral blood was obtained before any treatment.

The CDR3 regions of TCR beta were amplified from RNA transcripts. The HTBI primer set served for first-round RT-PCR of the TCR CDR3. TCRdb analysed the multiplex PCR reads with MiXCR anew, one entry per CDR3 protein. The table records about 400,000 distinct CDR3 sequences, approximately 15% of them present only once. Among ophthalmopathy patients, the Clinical Activity Score reached at least 3, the NOSPECS grade reached at least 4, and duration remained under 3 months. The diagnostic basis comprised clinical symptoms, serum thyroxine and TRAb, thyroid ultrasound and orbital computed tomography. Deletions cut 1 base from V and 9 bases from J, with 7 bases between. The CDR3 runs 12 residues. Germline CDR1 and CDR2: SGHTA and FQGNSA. This clonotype was counted many times. What it binds is not known. General observations from the study: Blood also contained most expanded thyroid clonotypes above 0.001.

This TCR came from a woman aged 25 to 39 with Graves' ophthalmopathy. Sequencing was done on a sample of blood. The chain has TRBV7-2 and TRBJ2-1, with D uncertain. The CDR3 here is CASSLGPSEQFF. The CDR3 region has the DNA TGTGCCAGCAGCTTAGGGCCTTCTGAGCAGTTCTTC.